Below are 20 T cell receptor beta chains sequenced from a single sample in a study of T cell responses to AZD1222 COVID-19 vaccine. Sequencing was performed with immunoSEQ multiplex PCR; in TCRdb, only in-frame clones are kept and a portion is missing. The sample holds around 180,000 clones, around 90% seen once. This sample comprised peripheral blood, obtained on day 0 of AZD1222 vaccination. The source of these receptors is an adult in good health.

J is TRBJ1-4 and V is TRBV19, with a tentative D call TRBD1 (5 bases). V gave up 0 bases and J gave up 0 bases, with 11 bases separating them. This CDR3 is built from 17 residues. Germline CDR1 reads LNHDA; CDR2 reads SQIVND (reference sequence). CDR3 bases: TGTGCCAGTAGTATAGATCCGACAGATGCAACTAATGAAAAACTGTTTTTT. It specifies CASSIDPTDATNEKLFF.

The chain carries TRBV28 and TRBJ2-7, with 8 bases aligning to TRBD2. The V gene's germline CDR1 is MDHEN and CDR2 SYDVKM. The CDR3 spans 14 residues. Unmatched junction bases numbered 2, after V lost 2 bases and J lost 2 bases. In DNA form, the CDR3 reads TGTGCCAGCAGTTTAATCGGGGGGGCCTACGAGCAGTACTTC. It is translated as CASSLIGGAYEQYF. Drawing the rest from reference TRBV28 and TRBJ2-7, the complete variable domain is DVKVTQSSRYLVKRTGEKVFLECVQDMDHENMFWYRQDPGLGLRLIYFSYDVKMKEKGDIPEGYSVSREKKERFSLILESASTNQTSMYLCASSLIGGAYEQYFGPGTRLTVT.

The J gene is TRBJ1-5, the V gene TRBV19; D is perhaps TRBD1 (6 bases). The CDR3 is made up of 14 amino acids. Trimming removed 6 bases at V and 7 bases at J, with 16 bases between. Germline values: CDR1 LNHDA, CDR2 SQIVND (reference sequence). CDR3 residues: CASSPLGGRQPQHF. CDR3 bases: TGTGCCAGTAGCCCTCTGGGGGGCAGGCAGCCCCAGCATTTT. Full variable domain (remainder filled in from reference TRBV19 and TRBJ1-5): DGGITQSPKYLFRKEGQNVTLSCEQNLNHDAMYWYRQDPGQGLRLIYYSQIVNDFQKGDIAEGYSVSREKKESFPLTVTSAQKNPTAFYLCASSPLGGRQPQHFGDGTRLSIL.

The rearrangement links TRBV6-5 to TRBJ1-1; the match to TRBD1 covers 7 bases. V lost 4 bases, J lost 1 base, and 9 bases stayed unmatched. The CDR3 runs 16 residues. CDR1 is MNHEY and CDR2 is SVGAGI in the germline V gene. DNA of the CDR3: TGTGCCAGCAGTTTTATCCGGGGACAGTCGAACACTGAAGCTTTCTTT. Its protein product is CASSFIRGQSNTEAFF.

The chain is built from TRBV19 and TRBJ1-5, with 9 bases matching TRBD1. The germline V gene encodes CDR1 LNHDA and CDR2 SQIVND (reference sequence). Trimming cost V 4 bases and J 4 bases; bases outside gene matches: 8. The CDR3 has 16 amino acids. CDR3 nucleotide sequence: TGTGCCAGTAGTACGAGCCCGGGACAGGGAAATCAGCCCCAGCATTTT. Protein product: CASSTSPGQGNQPQHF.

In its sample, this clone was seen once. The gene calls are TRBV13 and TRBJ2-7; 7 bases are shared with TRBD2. V lost 4 bases to trimming and J lost 1 base; unmatched junction nucleotides: 13. This CDR3 contains 17 residues. Per germline, CDR1 PRHDT and CDR2 FYEKMQ (reference sequence). The CDR3 is CASSWGVLAALSYEQYF. CDR3 sequence (DNA): TGTGCCAGCAGCTGGGGCGTCCTAGCGGCCTTATCCTACGAGCAGTACTTC.

J is TRBJ2-7 and V is TRBV6-2 or TRBV6-3, with TRBD2 as a possible D gene (6 bases). Germline V CDR1 and CDR2: MNHEY, SVGEGT. CDR3 length equals 15 residues. Trimming shortened V by 4 bases and J by 6 bases, and 19 bases separated the two germline ends. CDR3 region: CASSSSAGRSAEQYF. The CDR3 DNA sequence: TGTGCCAGCAGTTCCTCGGCGGGAAGGTCGGCCGAGCAGTACTTC.

The CDR3 protein is CASSVGTGGYTGELFF. As DNA, the CDR3 is TGTGCCAGCAGCGTAGGAACGGGGGGATACACCGGGGAGCTGTTTTTT. This chain connects TRBV9 to TRBJ2-2, with TRBD2 matching over 7 bases. Looked up from germline, CDR1 is SGDLS and CDR2 is YYNGEE. The V gene end was trimmed by 0 bases and the J gene end by 3 bases; junction bases not matched to a gene: 5. The CDR3 covers 16 residues.

The V and J genes are TRBV7-2 and TRBJ2-2, with D possibly TRBD2 on 6 matching bases. Germline CDR1 reads SGHTA; CDR2 reads FQGNSA. This CDR3 is 15 amino acids long. The V end lost 2 bases, the J end lost 5 bases, and 12 bases lay between the germline ends. The CDR3 nucleotides read TGTGCCAGCAGCTTATTCGGGGGTCGTACCGGGGAGCTGTTTTTT. Translation: CASSLFGGRTGELFF.

The rearrangement joins TRBV27 to TRBJ2-7; D ambiguous. The germline gives CDR1 MNHEY, CDR2 SMNVEV (reference sequence). The ends were cut back, 3 bases at V and 2 bases at J, with 8 bases in the middle. This CDR3 is 13 amino acids long. DNA for the CDR3: TGTGCCAGCAGTTTGACACCAACCTACGAGCAGTACTTC. This translates into CASSLTPTYEQYF.

This sequence joins TRBV3-1 (or the pseudogene TRBV3-2) and TRBJ1-2; D unclear. The CDR3 is 13 amino acids. The germline gives CDR1 LGHDT, CDR2 YNNKEL (reference sequence). Deletions cut 0 bases from V and 7 bases from J, with 9 bases between. CDR3 region: CASSQDRFGGYTF. The CDR3 DNA follows: TGTGCCAGCAGCCAAGACAGGTTTGGTGGCTACACCTTC.

The gene calls are TRBV27 and TRBJ2-1; no definite D call. V gave up 6 bases and J gave up 3 bases, with 9 bases separating them. The CDR3 is 13 residues long. Germline assignment: CDR1 MNHEY and CDR2 SMNVEV (reference sequence). The CDR3 coding sequence is TGTGCCAGCAGCGTCGGTTTCTACAATGAGCAGTTCTTC. Its protein product is CASSVGFYNEQFF.

This rearrangement joins TRBV15 to TRBJ2-5; D unclear. Germline CDR1 reads LNHNV; CDR2 reads YYDKDF (reference sequence). With 0 bases removed from V and 5 bases from J, the gap between germline ends came to 13 bases. CDR3 length equals 15 residues. CDR3 sequence: CATSRDRSPAETQYF. The DNA for the CDR3 is TGTGCCACCAGCAGAGATCGCTCCCCAGCGGAGACCCAGTACTTC. The whole variable domain, filled in from reference TRBV15 and TRBJ2-5, reads DAMVIQNPRYQVTQFGKPVTLSCSQTLNHNVMYWYQQKSSQAPKLLFHYYDKDFNNEADTPDNFQSRRPNTSFCFLDIRSPGLGDTAMYLCATSRDRSPAETQYFGPGTRLLVL.

The chain recombines TRBV28 with TRBJ2-3; TRBD2 matches at 9 bases. The CDR3 consists of 17 residues. The V gene's germline CDR1 is MDHEN and CDR2 SYDVKM. V was pared by 5 bases and J by 2 bases, with 11 bases of the junction left unmatched. DNA for the CDR3: TGTGCCAGCAGTACCCCAAAAGCGGGGGGCAACACAGATACGCAGTATTTT. Protein sequence: CASSTPKAGGNTDTQYF.

The chain recombines TRBV9 with TRBJ2-5, with D unresolved. Trimming pared 4 bases from V and 5 bases from J, leaving 9 bases between. This CDR3 region has 12 residues. The V gene's germline CDR1 is SGDLS and CDR2 YYNGEE. CDR3 nucleotide sequence: TGTGCCAGCAGCTCCCGATGGGAGACCCAGTACTTC. It translates to CASSSRWETQYF. Full variable domain (remainder filled in from reference TRBV9 and TRBJ2-5): DSGVTQTPKHLITATGQRVTLRCSPRSGDLSVYWYQQSLDQGLQFLIQYYNGEERAKGNILERFSAQQFPDLHSELNLSSLELGDSALYFCASSSRWETQYFGPGTRLLVL.

The chain is built from TRBV3-1 (or the pseudogene TRBV3-2) and TRBJ2-7, with 8 bases identical to TRBD2. Trimming took 0 bases from V and 3 from J; bases not matched to a gene: 16. Per germline, CDR1 LGHDT and CDR2 YNNKEL (reference sequence). The CDR3 totals 19 residues. CDR3 coding DNA: TGTGCCAGCAGCCAAGATCTATCGGCTAGCAGCGGGAGAGACTACGAGCAGTACTTC. Its protein product is CASSQDLSASSGRDYEQYF.

By share of the sample, this clone is hyperexpanded. The DNA of the CDR3 is TGTGCCAGCAGCGTCCGGGAGCCCCAAGAGACCCAGTACTTC. Its protein product is CASSVREPQETQYF. The chain couples TRBV5-5 to TRBJ2-5; perhaps TRBD2 as D (6 bases). The CDR3 has 14 amino acids. The V gene's germline CDR1 is SGHKS and CDR2 YYEKEE (reference sequence). V shed 4 bases and J shed 1 base, with 11 bases lying between them.

The chain couples TRBV19 to TRBJ2-3, with 10 positions matching TRBD1. Germline CDR1 reads LNHDA; CDR2 reads SQIVND (reference sequence). Unmatched junction bases numbered 5, after V lost 5 bases and J lost 3 bases. This CDR3 is 15 amino acids long. The DNA of the CDR3 is TGTGCCAGTAGTTCCGGGACAGGGGTTACAGATACGCAGTATTTT. It yields the protein CASSSGTGVTDTQYF.

The chain is built from TRBV19 and TRBJ1-3; a possible D gene is TRBD1 (5 bases). The CDR3 consists of 15 residues. Germline values: CDR1 LNHDA, CDR2 SQIVND (reference sequence). V lost 4 bases and J 4 bases, leaving 14 bases between the germline ends. The CDR3 DNA follows: TGTGCCAGTAGTAATCACGGGGCGCTGGGAAACACCATATATTTT. It yields the protein CASSNHGALGNTIYF.

CDR3 nucleotides: TGTGCCAGCAGCCCGGGACAGAACTATGGCTACACCTTC. Amino acid sequence: CASSPGQNYGYTF. V usage is TRBV7-9 and J usage is TRBJ1-2; 7 nucleotides agree with TRBD1. CDR3 length equals 13 residues. Germline lookup yields CDR1 SEHNR and CDR2 FQNEAQ (reference sequence). V was pared by 5 bases and J by 2 bases, with 2 bases of the junction left unmatched.